Listed below are T cell receptor beta chains from one sample, sequenced in a study of T cell repertoires in cytomegalovirus infection. One entry per CDR3 protein, called by TCRdb with MiXCR from the reads. The sample records about 240,000 distinct CDR3 sequences, 6.5% being singletons. Sequencing input: PBMCs. The receptors shown here come from a human donor in good health (CMV status not recorded). Some clones in this sample may be carry-over from other donors' samples. The CDR3 runs from the conserved cysteine through the conserved F or W. The order of the fields is CDR3 length, D gene, V gene, clone size, J gene, CDR3 DNA, CDR3 protein. A D gene is named only where the DNA matches it firmly. Some rows mark clone size as missing; the rest say once, few, many or name a class of expanded clone.

12,-,TRBV6-2/TRBV6-3,many,TRBJ1-2,TGTGCCAGCAGCAGGACATACTATGGCTACACCTTC,CASSRTYYGYTF
13,-,TRBV11-3,many,TRBJ2-3,TGTGCCAGCAGCGGCCAAACGACAGATACGCAGTATTTT,CASSGQTTDTQYF
14,TRBD1,TRBV7-2,many,TRBJ2-7,TGTGCCAGCAGCTTCCGACAGGGGTTCTACGAGCAGTACTTC,CASSFRQGFYEQYF
15,-,TRBV25-1,many,TRBJ1-1,TGTGCCAGCAGTCCCGTTAGCCAGCGGAACACTGAAGCTTTCTTT,CASSPVSQRNTEAFF
14,-,TRBV27,-,TRBJ2-3,TGTGCCAGCAGTTTAGGGTTGGCCACAGATACGCAGTATTTT,CASSLGLATDTQYF
15,TRBD1,TRBV7-9,-,TRBJ2-3,TGTGCCAGCAGCCCGGGCACAGGGGCATCAGATACGCAGTATTTT,CASSPGTGASDTQYF
18,TRBD1,TRBV7-8,many,TRBJ2-4,TGTGCCAGCAGCTTAGACGGAAGACAGGGGGCTGGAAAAAACATTCAGTACTTC,CASSLDGRQGAGKNIQYF
16,TRBD1,TRBV5-1,many,TRBJ2-1,TGCGCCAGCAGCTCCCGGACAGGGCAGATAAACAATGAGCAGTTCTTC,CASSSRTGQINNEQFF
14,-,TRBV2,many,TRBJ2-5,TGTGCCAGCAGTGCCCCCGGGTGGGTGGAGACCCAGTACTTC,CASSAPGWVETQYF
16,TRBD1,TRBV11-1,many,TRBJ1-1,TGTGCCAGCAGCATATGGACAGGGGAAGGATTCACTGAAGCTTTCTTT,CASSIWTGEGFTEAFF
15,-,TRBV28,-,TRBJ2-7,TGTGCCAGCAGTGAGATTCCGGGCCTCTCCTACGAGCAGTACTTC,CASSEIPGLSYEQYF
15,TRBD2,TRBV5-1,-,TRBJ2-7,TGCGCCAGCAGCCTCAGCGGGGGGGCCGAGAGAGAGCAGTACTTC,CASSLSGGAEREQYF
14,-,TRBV6-4,many,TRBJ1-1,TGTGCCAGCAGGCCGGACAGCTTGAACACTGAAGCTTTCTTT,CASRPDSLNTEAFF
14,-,TRBV15,many,TRBJ1-1,TGTGCCACCAGCCGTAAGGGACAAAACACTGAAGCTTTCTTT,CATSRKGQNTEAFF
13,TRBD1,TRBV29-1,many,TRBJ2-7,TGCAGCGTTGTGGCAGGGGGCTTGTACGAGCAGTACTTC,CSVVAGGLYEQYF
15,-,TRBV29-1,few,TRBJ2-2,TGCAGCGTTGAAGATCGACACGGGAACACCGGGGAGCTGTTTTTT,CSVEDRHGNTGELFF
16,TRBD2,TRBV7-2,many,TRBJ2-3,TGTGCCAGCAGCTTAAAGGCTAGCGGGGGGGCCGATACGCAGTATTTT,CASSLKASGGADTQYF
16,-,TRBV12-5,many,TRBJ2-2,TGTGCTAGTGGTTTGGGGGGGGGGGCCGGAACCGGGGAGCTGTTTTTT,CASGLGGGAGTGELFF
13,TRBD1,TRBV29-1,many,TRBJ1-1,TGCAGCGCCCCTAGGGACAGGGACACTGAAGCTTTCTTT,CSAPRDRDTEAFF
12,-,TRBV6-2/TRBV6-3,many,TRBJ1-1,TGTGCCATCAAGAGGGGGAACACTGAAGCTTTCTTT,CAIKRGNTEAFF
14,-,TRBV30,few,TRBJ2-5,TGTGCCTGGAGTGAAAAGGGGGGCCAAGAGACCCAGTACTTC,CAWSEKGGQETQYF
15,-,TRBV27,many,TRBJ2-3,TGTGCCAGCAGCGTTAACGTCCCCTTAACAGATACGCAGTATTTT,CASSVNVPLTDTQYF
14,-,TRBV19,once,TRBJ2-2,TGTGCCAGTGCGAAAGGGACGAACACCGGGGAGCTGTTTTTT,CASAKGTNTGELFF
16,-,TRBV11-2,many,TRBJ2-2,TGTGCCAGCAGCGTCGCGGGACAGCTGTACACCGGGGAGCTGTTTTTT,CASSVAGQLYTGELFF
15,-,TRBV6-1,many,TRBJ2-5,TGTGCCAGCAGTGAAGCCTTCGGGGTAGAGGAGACCCAGTACTTC,CASSEAFGVEETQYF
15,-,TRBV5-5,many,TRBJ2-3,TGTGCCAGCAGCTTGGCCAGTCCTAGCACAGATACGCAGTATTTT,CASSLASPSTDTQYF
15,-,TRBV6-1,many,TRBJ2-3,TGTGCCAGCAGTTCTGGATTCGGGGGCACAGATACGCAGTATTTT,CASSSGFGGTDTQYF
14,-,TRBV6-5,few,TRBJ2-4,TGTGCCAGCAGTTACAACGAAGCCAAAAACATTCAGTACTTC,CASSYNEAKNIQYF
14,-,TRBV29-1,few,TRBJ2-2,TGCAGCGCCGAAAGCCGATGGAACACCGGGGAGCTGTTTTTT,CSAESRWNTGELFF
15,TRBD1,TRBV29-1,many,TRBJ2-3,TGCAGCGCCGGAACGGACAGGACTAGCACAGATACGCAGTATTTT,CSAGTDRTSTDTQYF
15,-,TRBV11-2,many,TRBJ1-4,TGTGCCAGCAGCACGGGGGGGGGACGCAATGAAAAACTGTTTTTT,CASSTGGGRNEKLFF
15,-,TRBV6-2/TRBV6-3,many,TRBJ2-7,TGTGCCAGCAGTTACCGCGGGATAAGCAACTACGAGCAGTACTTC,CASSYRGISNYEQYF
16,TRBD1,TRBV6-2/TRBV6-3,many,TRBJ2-1,TGTGCCAGCAGTGCACAGGGGGAACCCTCATGGAATGAGCAGTTCTTC,CASSAQGEPSWNEQFF
21,TRBD1,TRBV2,-,TRBJ2-6,TGTGCCAGCAGTGAGGAACGGCTGGACAGGAGGCATTTTTCTGGGGCCAACGTCCTGACTTTC,CASSEERLDRRHFSGANVLTF
16,-,TRBV7-3,many,TRBJ2-2,TGTGCCAGCAGCTTATCGGCTAGATCGAACACCGGGGAGCTGTTTTTT,CASSLSARSNTGELFF
12,-,TRBV10-3,many,TRBJ1-1,TGTGCCATCATAGGGCAGGGCACTGAAGCTTTCTTT,CAIIGQGTEAFF
14,-,TRBV6-6,many,TRBJ1-2,TGTGCCAACTGGGACCGGGGTCTAAACTATGGCTACACCTTC,CANWDRGLNYGYTF
14,-,TRBV7-3,many,TRBJ2-2,TGTGCCAGCAGCCCGCAGGGTTGGACCGGGGAGCTGTTTTTT,CASSPQGWTGELFF
13,TRBD2,TRBV7-2,many,TRBJ2-5,TGTGCCAGCAGCTTAGCTAGCGGGTCTCTTCAGTACTTC,CASSLASGSLQYF
15,TRBD1,TRBV10-3,many,TRBJ1-1,TGTGCCATCAGTGAGAACAGGGGGAAGGAAACTGAAGCTTTCTTT,CAISENRGKETEAFF
15,TRBD1,TRBV5-1,many,TRBJ1-5,TGCGCCAGCAGCTTGGGGGACAGGGACGATCAGCCCCAGCATTTT,CASSLGDRDDQPQHF
13,TRBD1,TRBV28,many,TRBJ1-2,TGTGCCAGCAGGGTGGTGGCAGGGGGCGGCTACACCTTC,CASRVVAGGGYTF
16,-,TRBV30,many,TRBJ1-5,TGTGCCTGGAGTTCCCTAGGACAGACGTTTGGTCAGCCCCAGCATTTT,CAWSSLGQTFGQPQHF
15,TRBD1,TRBV15,many,TRBJ2-7,TGTGCCACCAGCAGAGATGGGGACAGAGCCTTCGAGCAGTACTTC,CATSRDGDRAFEQYF
13,-,TRBV7-9,many,TRBJ1-1,TGTGCCAGCAGCGACTACGGGGACACTGAAGCTTTCTTT,CASSDYGDTEAFF
13,TRBD2,TRBV29-1,many,TRBJ2-1,TGCAGCGTTGAAGCGGGGGGGCGAAATGAGCAGTTCTTC,CSVEAGGRNEQFF
14,-,TRBV7-2,many,TRBJ2-7,TGTGCCAGCAGCTTACCCTCGACGTTCCCTCTGCAGTACTTC,CASSLPSTFPLQYF
15,-,TRBV29-1,many,TRBJ1-1,TGCAGCGTTACAAGGGGGATTGGGTTGGACACTGAAGCTTTCTTT,CSVTRGIGLDTEAFF
18,-,TRBV20-1,many,TRBJ1-2,TGCAGTGCTAGACCGAACTTTGGGGGGCAGGGGCATAACTATGGCTACACCTTC,CSARPNFGGQGHNYGYTF
15,-,TRBV5-5,many,TRBJ1-2,TGTGCCAGCAGCTTGGACGGGGGCGGCGGCTATGGCTACACCTTC,CASSLDGGGGYGYTF